This note documents a single T cell receptor (beta chain) sequence. The ends lost 5 bases at V and 5 bases at J; junction bases unmatched: 6. Germline CDR1 is SGHAT and CDR2 is FQNNGV. The CDR3 spans 14 residues. The data are from a study of cytomegalovirus exposure and HLA in healthy donors. The PCR was carried out with 60 Vbeta primers and 13 Jbeta primers. This table comes from immunoSEQ multiplex PCR, and its TCRdb copy is limited to in-frame clones, with some not included. This repertoire includes about 170,000 clones. Sequencing was carried out using PBMCs. The gene calls are TRBV11-2 and TRBJ1-2; 9 positions match TRBD1. The source of this sequence is an older woman in good health and CMV-seronegative. The CDR3 DNA follows: TGTGCCAGCAGCCGGGACAGGGAGGTATATGGCTACACCTTC. Protein product: CASSRDREVYGYTF. The full variable domain, with the rest looked up from reference TRBV11-2 and TRBJ1-2, is EAGVAQSPRYKIIEKRQSVAFWCNPISGHATLYWYQQILGQGPKLLIQFQNNGVVDDSQLPKDRFSAERLKGVDSTLKIQPAKLEDSAVYLCASSRDREVYGYTFGSGTRLTVV.